This T cell receptor beta chain was documented in a study of blood T cells in healthy people across ages. CDR3 length: 12 amino acids. V was pared by 6 bases and J by 7 bases, with 13 bases between. The V gene's germline CDR1 is DFQATT and CDR2 SNEGSKA (reference sequence). This clonotype was found once. A second roughly 7 to 12 cycle PCR used barcoded and J-beta primers. TCRdb reanalysed the 5' RACE reads using MiXCR and keeps one entry per CDR3 protein. The table records over a million distinct CDR3 sequences, approximately 59% of them present only once. V gene TRBV20-1 combines with J gene TRBJ2-1; D uncertain. This clonotype was sampled from a man aged 18 to 30 in good health. Sequenced material: blood. The CDR3 loop is CSAPRAANEQFF. The DNA for the CDR3 is TGCAGTGCCCCCCGGGCGGCGAATGAGCAGTTCTTC.